What follows are 32 T cell receptor beta chains derived from one specimen sequenced in a study of CD8+CD57+ T cells in acquired aplastic anemia. Profiling that covered TCR beta VDJ and CDR3 relied on genomic DNA as its template. One entry per CDR3 protein, called by TCRdb with MiXCR from the reads. The sample holds some 220,000 distinct CDR3 sequences, approximately 35% seen once. The sequencing input was sorted CD4+, CD8+, or CD8+CD57+ T cells (not recorded which) from PBMCs. The origin of the receptors is a human donor in good health, serving as a control.

V usage is TRBV27 and J usage is TRBJ2-7; 7 bases line up with TRBD1. The CDR3 loop spans 15 amino acids. Trimming at V came to 2 bases and at J to 2 bases, leaving 6 bases not matched to a gene. CDR1 is MNHEY, CDR2 SMNVEV, per germline (reference sequence). The CDR3 nucleotides are TGTGCCAGCAGTTTAAACGGGGACAGCCCCTACGAGCAGTACTTC. Residues: CASSLNGDSPYEQYF.

This clonotype was found a few times. CDR3 sequence reads: CASSPQKGTIAKNIQYF. The CDR3 nucleotides read TGTGCCAGCAGCCCACAAAAAGGGACCATAGCCAAAAACATTCAGTACTTC. The genes are TRBV9 and TRBJ2-4, with D perhaps given as TRBD1 or TRBD2 (5 bases each). The germline V and J ends were trimmed by 4 bases and 0 bases, with 17 bases remaining between them. Germline V lookup: CDR1 SGDLS, CDR2 YYNGEE. CDR3 length equals 17 residues.

This clonotype was recorded at least ten times. The chain combines TRBV20-1 with TRBJ2-1; the match to TRBD2 covers 8 bases. The V segment lost 6 bases and the J segment 2 bases; nucleotides outside the gene matches: 6. The CDR3 loop spans 14 amino acids. CDR1 is DFQATT and CDR2 is SNEGSKA in the germline V gene (reference sequence). The CDR3 spells CSAAGLGTYNEQFF. The CDR3 DNA reads as TGCAGTGCAGCGGGACTAGGGACCTACAATGAGCAGTTCTTC.

This clonotype showed up just once. As DNA, the CDR3 is TGTGCCAGCAGCTTAGGACCCCCGGACAGGGAGGGTACTAACTATGGCTACACCTTC. Protein sequence: CASSLGPPDREGTNYGYTF. The J gene is TRBJ1-2, the V gene TRBV11-2; 8 bases are shared with TRBD1. Germline lookup yields CDR1 SGHAT and CDR2 FQNNGV. After removal of 1 base from V and 0 bases from J, the junction contained 13 bases not matched to a gene. The CDR3 spans 19 residues. The complete variable domain, with remaining parts taken from reference TRBV11-2 and TRBJ1-2, reads EAGVAQSPRYKIIEKRQSVAFWCNPISGHATLYWYQQILGQGPKLLIQFQNNGVVDDSQLPKDRFSAERLKGVDSTLKIQPAKLEDSAVYLCASSLGPPDREGTNYGYTFGSGTRLTVV.

The V gene is TRBV7-9, the J gene TRBJ1-3; 7 positions agree with TRBD1. CDR1 is SEHNR and CDR2 is FQNEAQ in the germline V gene (reference sequence). V lost 3 bases to trimming and J lost 0 bases; unmatched junction nucleotides: 5. CDR3 size: 16 residues. The CDR3 spells CASSLDRFFSGNTIYF. The CDR3 DNA is TGTGCCAGCAGCTTGGACAGGTTCTTCTCTGGAAACACCATATATTTT.

The chain recombines TRBV4-2 with TRBJ1-5; unclear D gene. The CDR3 consists of 14 residues. V lost 0 bases and J 0 bases, leaving 3 bases between the germline ends. Germline-derived CDR1 and CDR2 are LGHNA and YNFKEQ. CDR3 sequence reads: CASSQDYSNQPQHF. In DNA form, the CDR3 reads TGTGCCAGCAGCCAAGATTATAGCAATCAGCCCCAGCATTTT.

The table lists this clonotype with many counts. J is TRBJ2-1 and V is TRBV10-3, with 8 bases matching TRBD1. The CDR3 has 14 amino acids. Per germline, CDR1 ENHRY and CDR2 SYGVKD. V dropped 4 bases and J dropped 8; count of bases not matched to a gene: 7. The CDR3 sequence: CAISGGQGVDEQFF. The DNA of the CDR3 is TGTGCCATCAGTGGCGGACAGGGTGTGGATGAGCAGTTCTTC.

This clonotype was counted a few times. The junction departs from germline at one end; a sequencing error may be responsible. The chain uses TRBV7-9 and TRBJ1-1; D is undetermined. This CDR3 spans 13 amino acids. CDR1 is SEHNR, CDR2 FQNEAQ, per germline (reference sequence). The CDR3: CASSFGWSTEAFF. In nucleotides, the CDR3 is TGCGCCAGCAGCTTCGGCTGGAGTACTGAAGCTTTCTTT.

The CDR3 coding sequence is TGTGCCAGCAGTTACCGGGCAGGGGGAACAGATACGCAGTATTTT. The encoded protein is CASSYRAGGTDTQYF. The genes are TRBV12-3 or TRBV12-4 and TRBJ2-3, with 7 bases lining up with TRBD1. The CDR3 consists of 15 residues. After removal of 4 bases from V and 3 bases from J, the junction contained 7 bases not matched to a gene.

The chain recombines TRBV4-1 with TRBJ2-1, with 7 bases fitting TRBD1. The CDR3 has 17 amino acids. Per germline, CDR1 MGHRA and CDR2 YSYEKL. The J segment lost 4 bases and the V segment lost 3 bases, leaving 12 bases of the junction unmatched. CDR3 bases: TGCGCCAGCAGCCAGCTCCATGGACAGGACCTATACAATGAGCAGTTCTTC. Translated: CASSQLHGQDLYNEQFF.

The chain links TRBV2 to TRBJ2-7, with TRBD2 as a possible D gene (6 bases). Trimming took off 3 bases at V and 5 bases at J, with 17 bases between the two ends. This CDR3 spans 15 amino acids. From germline, CDR1 is SNHLY and CDR2 FYNNEI. CDR3 amino acids: CASSERDGGFDEQYF. The CDR3 bases are TGTGCCAGCAGTGAGAGGGACGGGGGTTTCGACGAGCAGTACTTC.

With respect to this clonotype: This could be a read error, since a much larger clone is one nucleotide away. The chain recombines TRBV5-1 with TRBJ2-7, with 7 bases fitting TRBD2. The V segment lost 1 base and the J segment 4 bases; nucleotides outside the gene matches: 8. Germline lookup yields CDR1 SGHRS and CDR2 YFSETQ. The CDR3 extends over 15 amino acids. The CDR3 loop reads CASSLTSGLTYEQYF. As DNA, the CDR3 is TGCGCCAGCAGCTTGACTTCGGGACTAACGTACGAGCAGTACTTC.

The chain employs TRBV2 and TRBJ2-7; a weak D match, TRBD1 (5 bases). This CDR3 is 13 amino acids long. CDR1 SNHLY and CDR2 FYNNEI come from the germline V gene. The DNA of the CDR3 is TGTGCTAGACGCAGGGCCCCTAGTGACGAGCAGTACTTC. Protein sequence: CARRRAPSDEQYF.

The chain links TRBV12-3 or TRBV12-4 to TRBJ2-7, with D perhaps matching TRBD1 (5 bases). This CDR3 has 14 amino acids. V dropped 3 bases and J dropped 0 bases, with 9 bases sitting between them. The CDR3 DNA reads as TGTGCCAGCAGTTTCGGCAGGGACTCCTACGAGCAGTACTTC. It is translated as CASSFGRDSYEQYF.

The rearrangement joins TRBV10-3 to TRBJ1-5; no firm D call. Germline V lookup: CDR1 ENHRY, CDR2 SYGVKD. Deletions cut 8 bases from V and 3 bases from J, with 8 bases between. This CDR3 comprises 12 residues. CDR3 protein: CAIGEFNQPQHF. The CDR3 DNA reads TGTGCCATCGGGGAATTCAATCAGCCCCAGCATTTT.

This clonotype was seen many times. The CDR3 nucleotides are TGCAGTGCTACATACCGGGACAGGGGGAAAGATTCACCCCTCCACTTT. Translation gives CSATYRDRGKDSPLHF. The chain joins TRBV20-1 to TRBJ1-6; 11 nucleotides line up with TRBD1. Germline-derived CDR1 and CDR2 are DFQATT and SNEGSKA (reference sequence). The CDR3 is made up of 16 amino acids. V shed 4 bases, J shed 8 bases, and the junction held 10 bases outside the gene matches.

Many counts were recorded for this clonotype. The chain carries TRBV7-9 and TRBJ1-2; 8 nucleotides align to TRBD1. This CDR3 contains 14 residues. V shed 3 bases and J 5 bases; nucleotides not matched to a gene: 5. Germline-derived CDR1 and CDR2 are SEHNR and FQNEAQ (reference sequence). Written as DNA, the CDR3 is TGTGCCAGCAGCTTCCCAGGGGGCGTGTATGGCTACACCTTC. Amino acid sequence: CASSFPGGVYGYTF.

The chain combines TRBV7-9 with TRBJ1-4, with D possibly TRBD1 on 5 matching bases. V shed 5 bases and J shed 6 bases, with 13 bases lying between them. Germline V gene lookup returns CDR1 SEHNR and CDR2 FQNEAQ (reference sequence). This CDR3 spans 14 amino acids. The DNA for the CDR3 is TGTGCCAGCAGCGGAGGGACTGGCGATGAAAAACTGTTTTTT. Its translation is CASSGGTGDEKLFF.

There are a few counts of this clonotype. The chain joins TRBV28 to TRBJ2-5; D not certain. Per germline, CDR1 MDHEN and CDR2 SYDVKM. V was cut by 7 bases and J by 3 bases, with 12 bases left in between. There are 13 residues in the CDR3. The CDR3: CASNPASEETQYF. The CDR3, as DNA: TGTGCCAGCAACCCCGCGTCCGAAGAGACCCAGTACTTC.

The J gene is TRBJ1-1, the V gene TRBV12-3 or TRBV12-4; 7 bases agree with TRBD1. This CDR3 has 13 amino acids. V trimming: 6 bases; J trimming: 3 bases; junction bases outside the gene matches: 4. CDR3 in amino acids: CASRVTGDTEAFF. The DNA of the CDR3 is TGTGCCAGCAGAGTAACAGGGGACACTGAAGCTTTCTTT.

This clonotype was seen a handful of times. The chain uses TRBV25-1 and TRBJ2-5, with no clear D. V was clipped by 4 bases and J by 5 bases, with 17 bases between them. This CDR3 is 15 amino acids long. Germline CDR1 is MGHDK and CDR2 is SYGVNS. CDR3 loop: CASSARVTLGETQYF. CDR3 nucleotide sequence: TGTGCCAGCAGTGCTAGAGTTACCTTGGGGGAGACCCAGTACTTC.

This clonotype was seen a single time. The gene calls are TRBV19 and TRBJ1-2; a weak D match, TRBD1 (5 bases). This CDR3 has 13 residues. Germline loops: CDR1 LNHDA, CDR2 SQIVND (reference sequence). V was pared by 1 base and J by 3 bases, with 6 bases between. Here the CDR3 DNA reads TGTGCCAGTAGTATAGGACAGTACTATGGCTACACCTTC. Protein: CASSIGQYYGYTF.

The chain combines TRBV25-1 with TRBJ1-1; D is perhaps TRBD1 (5 bases). V was clipped by 1 base and J by 3 bases, with 9 bases between them. From germline, CDR1 is MGHDK and CDR2 SYGVNS. The CDR3 consists of 14 residues. The CDR3 here is CASSEFDSYTEAFF. The CDR3 coding sequence is TGTGCCAGCAGTGAATTCGACAGCTACACTGAAGCTTTCTTT.

This clonotype was detected ten times or more. The chain links TRBV4-1 to TRBJ1-1; D might be TRBD1 (5 bases). This CDR3 contains 14 residues. Trimming took 2 bases from V and 2 from J, leaving 9 bases between them. Germline V gives CDR1 MGHRA, CDR2 YSYEKL. The CDR3 loop reads CASSQLTVNTEAFF. DNA for the CDR3: TGCGCCAGCAGCCAACTGACAGTTAACACTGAAGCTTTCTTT.

This clonotype occurred a few times. The chain couples TRBV6-1 to TRBJ2-3; 8 bases line up with TRBD2. Germline lookup yields CDR1 MNHNS and CDR2 SASEGT. The CDR3 totals 17 residues. J gave up 1 base and V 6 bases, and 12 bases lay outside the gene matches. CDR3 sequence (DNA): TGTGCCAGCAGGGAAAGAAGCGGGAGAAGGGGCACAGATACGCAGTATTTT. It specifies CASRERSGRRGTDTQYF.

The J gene is TRBJ1-2, the V gene TRBV4-1; no reliable D call. V lost 0 bases to trimming and J lost 8 bases, with 16 bases between them. The CDR3 covers 15 residues. Germline V gene lookup returns CDR1 MGHRA and CDR2 YSYEKL. CDR3: CASSQDPSTLIGYTF. CDR3 sequence (DNA): TGCGCCAGCAGCCAAGATCCGTCGACTCTCATCGGCTACACCTTC.

This clonotype was seen at least ten times. The chain recombines TRBV19 with TRBJ2-7, with D maybe TRBD2 (6 bases). CDR1 and CDR2 from the germline V gene are LNHDA and SQIVND (reference sequence). V lost 2 bases and J lost 5, with 13 bases in between. There are 14 residues in the CDR3. The DNA of the CDR3 is TGTGCCAGTAGTATAATCGGAGGGATCGACGAGCAGTACTTC. This sequence encodes CASSIIGGIDEQYF.

J is TRBJ2-7 and V is TRBV5-1; D remains unclear. V was clipped by 4 bases and J by 3 bases, with 23 bases between them. CDR3 length: 17 amino acids. Germline loops: CDR1 SGHRS, CDR2 YFSETQ. CDR3 sequence: CASSGVVMSELNYEQYF. As DNA, the CDR3 is TGCGCCAGCAGCGGGGTGGTCATGTCAGAACTTAACTACGAGCAGTACTTC.

This clonotype was seen many times. This rearrangement joins TRBV20-1 to TRBJ1-1, with D unclear. V lost 5 bases and J 4 bases, leaving 20 bases between the germline ends. CDR1 and CDR2 (germline): DFQATT, SNEGSKA (reference sequence). This CDR3 is 15 amino acids long. CDR3: CSASPPLQSSTEAFF. In nucleotides, the CDR3 is TGCAGTGCTTCCCCCCCCCTACAGAGTAGCACTGAAGCTTTCTTT.

In its sample, this clonotype was seen many times. The V gene is TRBV6-1, the J gene TRBJ1-1; D call uncertain. CDR3 size: 15 residues. The V and J ends lost 5 bases and 1 base respectively, with 14 bases between them. CDR1 MNHNS and CDR2 SASEGT come from the germline V gene. This CDR3 is CASSSPGETNTEAFF. CDR3 coding DNA: TGTGCCAGCAGTTCGCCGGGAGAGACGAACACTGAAGCTTTCTTT.

J is TRBJ1-1 and V is TRBV7-9; D unresolved. The CDR3 is 13 amino acids. The germline V and J ends were trimmed by 4 bases and 1 base, with 7 bases remaining between them. Germline assignment: CDR1 SEHNR and CDR2 FQNEAQ (reference sequence). The CDR3 nucleotides read TGTGCCAGCAGCTCTTTCGGGAACACTGAAGCTTTCTTT. The encoded protein is CASSSFGNTEAFF.

This clonotype was counted a few times. The V and J genes are TRBV12-5 and TRBJ1-1; D gene ambiguous. V lost 0 bases and J 4 bases, leaving 12 bases between the germline ends. The CDR3 covers 15 residues. Germline CDR1 LGHNT, CDR2 FRNRAP. Here the CDR3 DNA reads TGTGCTAGTGGTTTGGTATCCGGGGAGGTCACTGAAGCTTTCTTT. Amino acid sequence: CASGLVSGEVTEAFF. Together with reference TRBV12-5 and TRBJ1-1, the CDR3 gives the full variable domain: DARVTQTPRHKVTEMGQEVTMRCQPILGHNTVFWYRQTMMQGLELLAYFRNRAPLDDSGMPKDRFSAEMPDATLATLKIQPSEPRDSAVYFCASGLVSGEVTEAFFGQGTRLTVV.